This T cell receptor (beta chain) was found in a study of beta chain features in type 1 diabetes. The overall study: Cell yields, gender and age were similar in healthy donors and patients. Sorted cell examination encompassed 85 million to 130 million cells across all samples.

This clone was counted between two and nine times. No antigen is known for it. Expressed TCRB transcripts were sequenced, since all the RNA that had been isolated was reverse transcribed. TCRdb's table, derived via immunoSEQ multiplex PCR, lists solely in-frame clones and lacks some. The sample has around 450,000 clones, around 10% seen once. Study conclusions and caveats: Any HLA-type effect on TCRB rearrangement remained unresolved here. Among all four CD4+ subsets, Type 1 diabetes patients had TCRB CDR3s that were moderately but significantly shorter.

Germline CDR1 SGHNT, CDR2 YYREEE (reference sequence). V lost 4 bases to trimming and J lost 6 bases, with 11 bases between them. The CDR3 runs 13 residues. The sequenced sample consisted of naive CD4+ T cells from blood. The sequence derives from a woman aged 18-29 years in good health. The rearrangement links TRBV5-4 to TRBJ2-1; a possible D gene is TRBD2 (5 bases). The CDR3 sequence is CASSIGLLNEQFF. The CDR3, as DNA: TGTGCCAGCAGCATAGGACTCCTCAATGAGCAGTTCTTC.